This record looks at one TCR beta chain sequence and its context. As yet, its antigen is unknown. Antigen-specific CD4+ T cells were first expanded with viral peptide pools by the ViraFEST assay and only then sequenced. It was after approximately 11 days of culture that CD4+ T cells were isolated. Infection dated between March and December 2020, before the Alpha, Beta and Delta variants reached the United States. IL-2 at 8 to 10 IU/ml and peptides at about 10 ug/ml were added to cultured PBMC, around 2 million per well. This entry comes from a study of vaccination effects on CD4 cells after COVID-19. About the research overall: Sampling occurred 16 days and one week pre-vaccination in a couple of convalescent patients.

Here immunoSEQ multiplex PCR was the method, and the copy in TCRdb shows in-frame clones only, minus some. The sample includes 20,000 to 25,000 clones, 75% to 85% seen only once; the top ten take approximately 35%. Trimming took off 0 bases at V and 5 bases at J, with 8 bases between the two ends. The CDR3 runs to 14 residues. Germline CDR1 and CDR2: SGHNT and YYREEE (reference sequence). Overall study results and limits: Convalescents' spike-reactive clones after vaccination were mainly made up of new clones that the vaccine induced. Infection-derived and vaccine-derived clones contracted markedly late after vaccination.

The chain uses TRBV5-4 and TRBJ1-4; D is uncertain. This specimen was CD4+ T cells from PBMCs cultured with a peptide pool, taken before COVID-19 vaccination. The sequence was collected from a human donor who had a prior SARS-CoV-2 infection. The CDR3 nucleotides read TGTGCCAGCAGCTTGGGTCAGACCAATGAAAAACTGTTTTTT. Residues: CASSLGQTNEKLFF. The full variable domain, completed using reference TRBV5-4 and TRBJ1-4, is ETGVTQSPTHLIKTRGQQVTLRCSSQSGHNTVSWYQQALGQGPQFIFQYYREEENGRGNFPPRFSGLQFPNYSSELNVNALELDDSALYLCASSLGQTNEKLFFGSGTQLSVL.